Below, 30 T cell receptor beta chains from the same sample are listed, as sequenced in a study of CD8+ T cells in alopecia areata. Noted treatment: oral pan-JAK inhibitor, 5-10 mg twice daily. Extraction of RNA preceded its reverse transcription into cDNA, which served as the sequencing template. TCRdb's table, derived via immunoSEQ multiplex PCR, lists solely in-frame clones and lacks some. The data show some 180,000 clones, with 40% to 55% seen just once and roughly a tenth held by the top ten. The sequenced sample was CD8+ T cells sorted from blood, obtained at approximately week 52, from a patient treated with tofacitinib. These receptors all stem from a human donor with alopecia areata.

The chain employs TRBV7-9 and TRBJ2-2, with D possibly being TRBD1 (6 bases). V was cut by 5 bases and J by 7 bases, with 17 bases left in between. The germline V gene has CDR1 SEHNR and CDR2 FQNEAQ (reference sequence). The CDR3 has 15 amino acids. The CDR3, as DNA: TGTGCCAGCAGCCCACCTACAGGGATGGGCGGGGAGCTGTTTTTT. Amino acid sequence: CASSPPTGMGGELFF.

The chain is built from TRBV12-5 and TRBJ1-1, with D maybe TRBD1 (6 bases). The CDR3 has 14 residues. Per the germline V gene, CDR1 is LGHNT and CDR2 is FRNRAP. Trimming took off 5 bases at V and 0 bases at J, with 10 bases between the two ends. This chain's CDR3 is CASGPRGMNTEAFF. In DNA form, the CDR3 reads TGTGCTAGTGGTCCCAGGGGAATGAACACTGAAGCTTTCTTT. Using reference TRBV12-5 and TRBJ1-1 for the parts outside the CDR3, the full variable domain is DARVTQTPRHKVTEMGQEVTMRCQPILGHNTVFWYRQTMMQGLELLAYFRNRAPLDDSGMPKDRFSAEMPDATLATLKIQPSEPRDSAVYFCASGPRGMNTEAFFGQGTRLTVV.

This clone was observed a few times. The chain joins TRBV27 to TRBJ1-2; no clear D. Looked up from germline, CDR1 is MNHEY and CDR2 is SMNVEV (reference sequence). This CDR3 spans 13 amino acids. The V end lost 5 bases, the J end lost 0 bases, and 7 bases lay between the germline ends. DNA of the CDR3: TGTGCCAGCAGTCCGGTAGCTAACTATGGCTACACCTTC. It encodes CASSPVANYGYTF.

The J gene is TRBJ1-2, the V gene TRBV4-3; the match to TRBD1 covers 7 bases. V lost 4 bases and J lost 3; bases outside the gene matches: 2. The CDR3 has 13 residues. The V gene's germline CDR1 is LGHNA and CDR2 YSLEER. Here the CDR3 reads CASSPGQYYGYTF. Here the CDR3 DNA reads TGCGCCAGCAGCCCGGGACAGTACTATGGCTACACCTTC.

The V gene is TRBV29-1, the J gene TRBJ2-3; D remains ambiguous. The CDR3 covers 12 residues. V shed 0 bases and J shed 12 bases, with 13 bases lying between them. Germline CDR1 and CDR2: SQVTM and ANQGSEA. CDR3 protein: CSVEDSGSLQYF. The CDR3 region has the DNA TGCAGCGTTGAAGATTCCGGTTCGCTCCAGTATTTT.

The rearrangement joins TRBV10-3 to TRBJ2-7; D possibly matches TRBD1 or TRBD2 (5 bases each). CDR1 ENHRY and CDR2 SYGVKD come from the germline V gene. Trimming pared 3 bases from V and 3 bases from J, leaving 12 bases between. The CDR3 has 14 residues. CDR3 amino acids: CAISDRGPVYEQYF. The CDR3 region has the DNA TGTGCCATCAGTGACCGGGGACCAGTCTACGAGCAGTACTTC.

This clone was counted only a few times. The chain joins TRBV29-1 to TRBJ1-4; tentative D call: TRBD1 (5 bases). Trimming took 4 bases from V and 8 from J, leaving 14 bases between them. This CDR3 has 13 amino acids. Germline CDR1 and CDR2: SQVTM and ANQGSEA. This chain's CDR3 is CSVVGHLGEKLFF. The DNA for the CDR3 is TGCAGCGTTGTGGGGCACCTCGGGGAAAAACTGTTTTTT.

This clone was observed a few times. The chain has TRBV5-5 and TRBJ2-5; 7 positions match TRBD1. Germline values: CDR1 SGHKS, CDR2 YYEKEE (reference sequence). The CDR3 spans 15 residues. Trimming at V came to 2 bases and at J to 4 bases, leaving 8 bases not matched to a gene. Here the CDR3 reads CASSLFRDSGETQYF. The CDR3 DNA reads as TGTGCCAGCAGCTTATTCCGGGACAGTGGAGAGACCCAGTACTTC.

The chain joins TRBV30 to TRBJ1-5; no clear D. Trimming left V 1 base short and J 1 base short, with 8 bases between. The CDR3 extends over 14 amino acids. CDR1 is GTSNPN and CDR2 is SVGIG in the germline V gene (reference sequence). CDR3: CAWSGVRSNQPQHF. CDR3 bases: TGTGCCTGGAGTGGAGTAAGGAGCAATCAGCCCCAGCATTTT.

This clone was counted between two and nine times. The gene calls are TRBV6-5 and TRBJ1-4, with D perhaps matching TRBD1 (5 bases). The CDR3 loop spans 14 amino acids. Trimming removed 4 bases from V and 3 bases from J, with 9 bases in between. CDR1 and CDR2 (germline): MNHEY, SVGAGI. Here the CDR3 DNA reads TGTGCCAGCAGTTTAGGGACGGCTAATGAAAAACTGTTTTTT. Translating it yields CASSLGTANEKLFF.

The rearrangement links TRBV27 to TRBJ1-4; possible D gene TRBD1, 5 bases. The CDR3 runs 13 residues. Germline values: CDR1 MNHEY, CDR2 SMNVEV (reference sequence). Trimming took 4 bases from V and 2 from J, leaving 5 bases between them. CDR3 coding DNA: TGTGCCAGCAGTTGGGACACTAATGAAAAACTGTTTTTT. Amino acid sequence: CASSWDTNEKLFF. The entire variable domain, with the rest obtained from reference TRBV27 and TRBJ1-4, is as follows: EAQVTQNPRYLITVTGKKLTVTCSQNMNHEYMSWYRQDPGLGLRQIYYSMNVEVTDKGDVPEGYKVSRKEKRNFPLILESPSPNQTSLYFCASSWDTNEKLFFGSGTQLSVL.

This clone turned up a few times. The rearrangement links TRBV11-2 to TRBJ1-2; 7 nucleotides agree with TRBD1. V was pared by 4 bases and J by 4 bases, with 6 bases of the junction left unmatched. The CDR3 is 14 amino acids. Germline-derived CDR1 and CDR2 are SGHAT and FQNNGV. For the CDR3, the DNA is TGTGCCAGCAGCTACAGGGGACCCTTCTATGGCTACACCTTC. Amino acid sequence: CASSYRGPFYGYTF.

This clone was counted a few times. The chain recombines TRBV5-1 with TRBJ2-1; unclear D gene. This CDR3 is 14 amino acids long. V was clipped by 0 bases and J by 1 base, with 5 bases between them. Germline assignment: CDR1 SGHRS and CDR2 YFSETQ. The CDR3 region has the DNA TGCGCCAGCAGCTTGGGTAGTTCCTACAATGAGCAGTTCTTC. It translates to CASSLGSSYNEQFF.

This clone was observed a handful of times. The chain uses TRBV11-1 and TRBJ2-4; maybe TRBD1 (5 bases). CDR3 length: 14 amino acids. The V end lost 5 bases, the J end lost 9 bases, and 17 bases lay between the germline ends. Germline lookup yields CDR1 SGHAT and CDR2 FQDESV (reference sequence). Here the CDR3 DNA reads TGTGCCAGCAGCCCTCCGGACACACTCCCCATTCAGTACTTC. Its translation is CASSPPDTLPIQYF.

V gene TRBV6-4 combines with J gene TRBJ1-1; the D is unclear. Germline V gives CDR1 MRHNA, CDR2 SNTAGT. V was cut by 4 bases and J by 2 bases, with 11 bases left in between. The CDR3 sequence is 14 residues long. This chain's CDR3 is CASSVMTPNTEAFF. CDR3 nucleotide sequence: TGTGCCAGCAGTGTTATGACACCCAACACTGAAGCTTTCTTT.

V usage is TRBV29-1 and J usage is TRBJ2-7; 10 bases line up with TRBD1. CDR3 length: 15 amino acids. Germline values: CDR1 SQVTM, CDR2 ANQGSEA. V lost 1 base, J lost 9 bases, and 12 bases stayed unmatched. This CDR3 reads CSVEARRDRGSPQYF. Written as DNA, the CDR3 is TGCAGCGTTGAAGCCCGACGGGACAGGGGATCGCCGCAGTACTTC.

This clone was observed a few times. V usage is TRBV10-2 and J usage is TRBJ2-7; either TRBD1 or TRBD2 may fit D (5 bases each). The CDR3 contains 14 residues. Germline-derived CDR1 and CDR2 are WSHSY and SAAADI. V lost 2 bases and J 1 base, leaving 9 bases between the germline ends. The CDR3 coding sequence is TGCGCCAGCAGTGAGCGGGGCACGTCCTACGAGCAGTACTTC. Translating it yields CASSERGTSYEQYF.

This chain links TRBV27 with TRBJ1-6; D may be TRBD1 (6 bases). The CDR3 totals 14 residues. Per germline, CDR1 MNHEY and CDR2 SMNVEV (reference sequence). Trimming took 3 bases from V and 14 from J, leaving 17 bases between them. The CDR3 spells CASSFGGGVISLHF. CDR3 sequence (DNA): TGTGCCAGCAGTTTTGGAGGGGGGGTGATATCCCTCCACTTT.

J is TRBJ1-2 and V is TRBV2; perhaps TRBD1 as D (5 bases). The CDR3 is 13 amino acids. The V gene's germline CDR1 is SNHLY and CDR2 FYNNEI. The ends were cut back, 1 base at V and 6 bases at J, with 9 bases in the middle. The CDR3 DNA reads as TGTGCCAGCAGTGAAGTCAGGGTTGATGGCTACACCTTC. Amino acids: CASSEVRVDGYTF. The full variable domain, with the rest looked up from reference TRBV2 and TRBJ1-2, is EPEVTQTPSHQVTQMGQEVILRCVPISNHLYFYWYRQILGQKVEFLVSFYNNEISEKSEIFDDQFSVERPDGSNFTLKIRSTKLEDSAMYFCASSEVRVDGYTFGSGTRLTVV.

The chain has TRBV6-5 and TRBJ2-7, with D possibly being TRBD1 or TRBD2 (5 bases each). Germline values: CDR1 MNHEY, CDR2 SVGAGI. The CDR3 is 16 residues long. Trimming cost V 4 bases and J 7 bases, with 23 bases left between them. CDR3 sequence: CASSLDGTEYLREQYF. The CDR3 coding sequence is TGTGCCAGCAGTTTGGATGGGACGGAATATTTACGAGAGCAGTACTTC.

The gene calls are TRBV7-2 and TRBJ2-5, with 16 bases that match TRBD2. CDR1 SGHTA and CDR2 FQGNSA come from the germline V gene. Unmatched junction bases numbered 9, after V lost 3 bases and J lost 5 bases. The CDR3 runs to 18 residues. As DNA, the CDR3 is TGTGCCAGCAGCTTCCTCATCCCGGGACTAGCGGGGGGGGAGACCCAGTACTTC. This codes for CASSFLIPGLAGGETQYF. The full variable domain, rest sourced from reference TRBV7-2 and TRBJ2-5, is GAGVSQSPSNKVTEKGKDVELRCDPISGHTALYWYRQSLGQGLEFLIYFQGNSAPDKSGLPSDRFSAERTGGSVSTLTIQRTQQEDSAVYLCASSFLIPGLAGGETQYFGPGTRLLVL.

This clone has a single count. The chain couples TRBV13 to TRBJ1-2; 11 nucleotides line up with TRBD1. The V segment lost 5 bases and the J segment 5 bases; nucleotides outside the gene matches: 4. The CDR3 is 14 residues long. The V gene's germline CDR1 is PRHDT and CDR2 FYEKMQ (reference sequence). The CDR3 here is CASSQDRGRYGYTF. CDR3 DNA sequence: TGTGCCAGCAGCCAGGACAGGGGGCGATATGGCTACACCTTC.

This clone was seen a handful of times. The CDR3 nucleotides are TGTGCCAGCAGTGTTGAGTGGGGGGGGAGCACAGATACGCAGTATTTT. Translating gives CASSVEWGGSTDTQYF. The J gene is TRBJ2-3, the V gene TRBV2; 7 bases are shared with TRBD2. Germline V CDR1 and CDR2: SNHLY, FYNNEI. V was clipped by 4 bases and J by 0 bases; unmatched bases: 7. This CDR3 region has 16 residues.

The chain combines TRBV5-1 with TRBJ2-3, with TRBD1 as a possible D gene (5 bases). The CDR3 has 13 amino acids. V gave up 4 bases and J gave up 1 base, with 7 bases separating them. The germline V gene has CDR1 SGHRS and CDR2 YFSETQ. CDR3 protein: CASSRGGTDTQYF. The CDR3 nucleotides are TGCGCCAGCAGCAGGGGTGGCACAGATACGCAGTATTTT.

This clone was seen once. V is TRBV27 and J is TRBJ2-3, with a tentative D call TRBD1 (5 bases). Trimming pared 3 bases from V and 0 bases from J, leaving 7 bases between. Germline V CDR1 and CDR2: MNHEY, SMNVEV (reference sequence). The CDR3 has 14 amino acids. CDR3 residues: CASSFDSSTDTQYF. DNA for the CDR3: TGTGCCAGCAGTTTTGACAGCAGCACAGATACGCAGTATTTT.

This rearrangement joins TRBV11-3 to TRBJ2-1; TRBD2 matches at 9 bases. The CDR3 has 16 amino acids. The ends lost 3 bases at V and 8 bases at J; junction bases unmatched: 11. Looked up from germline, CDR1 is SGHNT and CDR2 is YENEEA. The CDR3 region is CASSFDGRGGADEQFF. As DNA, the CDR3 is TGTGCCAGCAGCTTTGATGGGCGCGGGGGGGCCGATGAGCAGTTCTTC.

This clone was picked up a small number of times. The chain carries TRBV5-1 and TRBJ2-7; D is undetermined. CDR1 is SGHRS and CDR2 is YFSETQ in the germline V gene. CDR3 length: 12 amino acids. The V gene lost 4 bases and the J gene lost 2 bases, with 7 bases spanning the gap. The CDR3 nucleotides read TGCGCCAGCAGCACCAATGCCTACGAGCAGTACTTC. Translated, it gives CASSTNAYEQYF.

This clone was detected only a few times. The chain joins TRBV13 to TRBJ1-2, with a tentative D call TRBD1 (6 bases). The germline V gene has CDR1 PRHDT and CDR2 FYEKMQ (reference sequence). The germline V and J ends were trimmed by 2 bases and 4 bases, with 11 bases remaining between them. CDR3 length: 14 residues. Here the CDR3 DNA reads TGTGCCAGCAGCTTATCAGGGGCCATCTATGGCTACACCTTC. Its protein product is CASSLSGAIYGYTF.

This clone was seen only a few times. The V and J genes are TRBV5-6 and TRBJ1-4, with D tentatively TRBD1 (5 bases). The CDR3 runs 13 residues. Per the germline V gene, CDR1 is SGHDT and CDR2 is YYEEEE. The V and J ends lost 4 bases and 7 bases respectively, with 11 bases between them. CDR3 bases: TGTGCCAGCAGCCGAGCAGGGAGTGAAAAACTGTTTTTT. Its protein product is CASSRAGSEKLFF. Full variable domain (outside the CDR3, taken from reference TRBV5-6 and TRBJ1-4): DAGVTQSPTHLIKTRGQQVTLRCSPKSGHDTVSWYQQALGQGPQFIFQYYEEEERQRGNFPDRFSGHQFPNYSSELNVNALLLGDSALYLCASSRAGSEKLFFGSGTQLSVL.

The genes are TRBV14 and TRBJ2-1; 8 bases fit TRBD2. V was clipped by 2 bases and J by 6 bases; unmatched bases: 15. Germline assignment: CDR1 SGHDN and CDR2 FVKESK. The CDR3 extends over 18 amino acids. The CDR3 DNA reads TGTGCCAGCAGCCAAATGGCGGGGGGCTATGAGGTTGGCAATGAGCAGTTCTTC. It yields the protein CASSQMAGGYEVGNEQFF. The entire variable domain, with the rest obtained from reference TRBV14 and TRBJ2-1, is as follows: EAGVTQFPSHSVIEKGQTVTLRCDPISGHDNLYWYRRVMGKEIKFLLHFVKESKQDESGMPNNRFLAERTGGTYSTLKVQPAELEDSGVYFCASSQMAGGYEVGNEQFFGPGTRLTVL.